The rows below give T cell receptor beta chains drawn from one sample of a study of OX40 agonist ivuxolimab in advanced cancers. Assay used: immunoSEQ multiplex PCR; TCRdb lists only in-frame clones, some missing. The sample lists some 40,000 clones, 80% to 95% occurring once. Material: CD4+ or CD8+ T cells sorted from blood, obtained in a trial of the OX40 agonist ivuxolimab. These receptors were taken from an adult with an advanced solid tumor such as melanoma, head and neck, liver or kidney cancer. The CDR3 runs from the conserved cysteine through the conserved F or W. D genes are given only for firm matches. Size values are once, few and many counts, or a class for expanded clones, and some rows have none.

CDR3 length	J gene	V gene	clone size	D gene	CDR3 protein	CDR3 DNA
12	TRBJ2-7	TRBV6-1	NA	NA	CASSVPRSEQYF	TGTGCCAGCAGTGTTCCCAGGTCCGAGCAGTACTTC
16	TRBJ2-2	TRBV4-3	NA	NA	CASSPEQAMNTGELFF	TGCGCCAGCAGCCCCGAGCAGGCGATGAACACCGGGGAGCTGTTTTTT
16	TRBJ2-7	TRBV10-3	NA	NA	CAITAGGTGNTYEQYF	TGTGCCATCACCGCGGGGGGGACAGGGAACACCTACGAGCAGTACTTC
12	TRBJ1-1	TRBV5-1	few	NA	CASSSGQTEAFF	TGCGCCAGCAGCTCCGGACAAACCGAAGCTTTCTTT
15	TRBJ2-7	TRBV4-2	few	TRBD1	CASSQEGQGAAEQYF	TGTGCCAGCAGCCAAGAGGGACAGGGGGCGGCCGAGCAGTACTTC
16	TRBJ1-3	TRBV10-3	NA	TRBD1	CAISETGGADGNTIYF	TGTGCCATCAGCGAAACAGGGGGCGCGGATGGAAACACCATATATTTT
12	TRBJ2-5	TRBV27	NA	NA	CASSSTGETQYF	TGTGCCAGCAGCTCGACGGGGGAGACCCAGTACTTC
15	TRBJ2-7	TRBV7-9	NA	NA	CASSLGTSFTYEQYF	TGTGCCAGCAGCTTAGGGACATCCTTCACCTACGAGCAGTACTTC
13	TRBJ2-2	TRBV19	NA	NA	CASRWSYTGELFF	TGTGCCAGTAGATGGAGTTACACCGGGGAGCTGTTTTTT
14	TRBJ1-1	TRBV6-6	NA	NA	CASSYRDPLSEAFF	TGTGCCAGCAGTTACAGGGACCCATTGAGTGAAGCTTTCTTT
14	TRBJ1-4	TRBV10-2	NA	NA	CASSERPEGEKLFF	TGCGCCAGCAGTGAGCGACCCGAGGGGGAAAAACTGTTTTTT
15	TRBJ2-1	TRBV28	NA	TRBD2	CASSSLAGVADEQFF	TGTGCCAGCAGTTCCCTAGCGGGAGTAGCGGATGAGCAGTTCTTC
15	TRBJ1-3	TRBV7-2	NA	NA	CASSLLRGTGNTIYF	TGTGCCAGCAGCTTACTTCGGGGTACGGGAAACACCATATATTTT
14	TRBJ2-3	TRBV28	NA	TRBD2	CASSRTSTTDTQYF	TGTGCCAGCAGTCGGACTAGCACAACAGATACGCAGTATTTT
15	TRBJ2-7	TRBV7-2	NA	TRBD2	CASSLGTSGPWEQYF	TGTGCCAGCAGCTTAGGGACTAGCGGGCCCTGGGAGCAGTACTTC
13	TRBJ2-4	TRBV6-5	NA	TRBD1	CASSYGQGNIQYF	TGTGCCAGCAGTTACGGACAGGGCAACATTCAGTACTTC
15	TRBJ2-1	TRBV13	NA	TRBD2	CASSFYIAGVREQFF	TGTGCCAGCAGCTTTTACATAGCGGGAGTAAGAGAGCAGTTCTTC
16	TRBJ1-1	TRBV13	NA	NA	CASSPEGQGRNTEAFF	TGTGCCAGCAGCCCGGAAGGTCAGGGAAGGAACACTGAAGCTTTCTTT
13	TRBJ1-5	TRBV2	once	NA	CASSEGSNQPQHF	TGTGCCAGCAGTGAAGGGAGCAATCAGCCCCAGCATTTT
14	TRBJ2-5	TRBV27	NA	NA	CASSTGHKEETQYF	TGTGCCAGCAGTACCGGACACAAAGAAGAGACCCAGTACTTC
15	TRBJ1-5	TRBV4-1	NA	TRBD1	CASSQATGGNQPQHF	TGCGCCAGCAGCCAAGCAACAGGGGGCAATCAGCCCCAGCATTTT
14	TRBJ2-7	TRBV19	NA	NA	CASSMSDGAREQYF	TGTGCCAGTAGTATGTCCGACGGGGCTAGAGAGCAGTACTTC
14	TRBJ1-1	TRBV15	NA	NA	CATSRHLGNTEAFF	TGTGCCACCAGCAGACACCTTGGGAACACTGAAGCTTTCTTT
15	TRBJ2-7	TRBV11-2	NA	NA	CASSLGSSLPYEQYF	TGTGCCAGCAGCTTGGGCTCCTCTCTCCCCTACGAGCAGTACTTC
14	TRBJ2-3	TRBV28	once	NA	CASTPFFSTDTQYF	TGTGCCAGCACCCCTTTTTTTAGCACAGATACGCAGTATTTT
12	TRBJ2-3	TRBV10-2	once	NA	CASSDGGATQYF	TGCGCCAGCAGTGACGGGGGTGCTACGCAGTATTTT
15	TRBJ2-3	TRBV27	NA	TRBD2	CASSLLAGGRDTQYF	TGTGCCAGCAGTTTACTAGCGGGAGGTAGGGATACGCAGTATTTT
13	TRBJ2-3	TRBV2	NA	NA	CASIVEGTDTQYF	TGTGCCAGCATTGTAGAAGGCACAGATACGCAGTATTTT
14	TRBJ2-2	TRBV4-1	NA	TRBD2	CASSQTSGAGELFF	TGCGCCAGCAGCCAGACTAGCGGGGCCGGGGAGCTGTTTTTT
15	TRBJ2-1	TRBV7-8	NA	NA	CASSRLVGGYNEQFF	TGTGCCAGCAGCCGACTAGTGGGAGGCTACAATGAGCAGTTCTTC
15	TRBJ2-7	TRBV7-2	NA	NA	CASSLGQGQVYEQYF	TGTGCCAGCAGCTTAGGCCAAGGGCAGGTCTACGAGCAGTACTTC
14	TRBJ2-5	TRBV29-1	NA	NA	CSVVFLGGQETQYF	TGCAGCGTTGTTTTTTTAGGGGGCCAAGAGACCCAGTACTTC
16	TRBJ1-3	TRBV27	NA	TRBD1	CASREGTESSGNTIYF	TGTGCCAGCAGAGAGGGGACAGAGAGCTCTGGAAACACCATATATTTT
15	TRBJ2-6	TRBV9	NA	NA	CASSGWTSGANVLTF	TGTGCCAGCAGCGGCTGGACCTCTGGGGCCAACGTCCTGACTTTC
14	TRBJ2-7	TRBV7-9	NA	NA	CASSFRESSYEQYF	TGTGCCAGCAGCTTTCGAGAGAGCTCCTACGAGCAGTACTTC
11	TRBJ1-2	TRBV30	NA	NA	CACSGNYGYTF	TGTGCCTGCTCGGGCAACTATGGCTACACCTTC
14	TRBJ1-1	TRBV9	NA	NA	CASSPDRTYTEAFF	TGTGCCAGCAGCCCAGACAGGACCTACACTGAAGCTTTCTTT
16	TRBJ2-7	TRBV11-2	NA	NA	CASSPFGEGAAYEQYF	TGTGCCAGCAGCCCTTTTGGGGAGGGGGCGGCCTACGAGCAGTACTTC
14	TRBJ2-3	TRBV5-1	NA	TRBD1	CASSTDRALDTQYF	TGCGCCAGCAGCACGGACAGGGCCCTGGATACGCAGTATTTT
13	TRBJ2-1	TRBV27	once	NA	CASSLSDFNEQFF	TGTGCCAGCAGTTTATCAGACTTTAATGAGCAGTTCTTC
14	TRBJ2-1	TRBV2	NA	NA	CASSEGSGRDEQFF	TGTGCCAGCAGTGAAGGTTCCGGAAGGGATGAGCAGTTCTTC
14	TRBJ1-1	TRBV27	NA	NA	CASSLIGVSTEAFF	TGTGCCAGCAGTTTGATAGGGGTGAGCACTGAAGCTTTCTTT
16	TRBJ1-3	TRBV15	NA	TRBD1	CATSITLTGPGNTIYF	TGTGCCACCAGCATTACCTTGACAGGGCCTGGAAACACCATATATTTT
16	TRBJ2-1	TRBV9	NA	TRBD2	CASSVAGTSGMGEQFF	TGTGCCAGCAGCGTAGCTGGGACTAGCGGGATGGGTGAGCAGTTCTTC
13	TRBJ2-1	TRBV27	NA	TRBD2	CASSHSGTHEQFF	TGTGCCAGCAGCCACAGCGGGACCCATGAGCAGTTCTTC
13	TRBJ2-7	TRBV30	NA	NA	CAWSVGQGYEQYF	TGTGCCTGGAGTGTAGGCCAGGGCTACGAGCAGTACTTC